The TCR beta chain under discussion was sequenced for a study of blood T cell repertoires in COVID-19. Study in general: Whether acute or convalescent, the COVID-19 samples came from the United States, Italy and Spain. PBMCs, B-cell-depleted T cells, or T cells provided the cDNA or gDNA that made up the material.

Trimming removed 1 base from V and 2 bases from J, with 15 bases in between. This CDR3 contains 17 residues. Germline lookup yields CDR1 MGHRA and CDR2 YSYEKL. Per the authors' pipeline: How many nucleated cells were present was estimated from reference gene primer amplification. Sequencing was performed with immunoSEQ multiplex PCR; in TCRdb, only in-frame clones are kept and a portion is missing. The DNA gave D and trimming, while V, J and clone size come from that table. The sample records some 98,000 clones, about 80% being singletons. The clonotype was recovered from a man aged 70-80 years with acute or convalescent COVID-19. This chain connects TRBV4-1 to TRBJ1-3; no clear D. The sequencing sample was made of peripheral blood. The CDR3: CASSQGGLRDPGNTIYF. The CDR3 nucleotides read TGCGCCAGCAGCCAAGGAGGGTTGAGGGATCCTGGAAACACCATATATTTT.